This TCR beta chain derives from a study of metastatic and nonmetastatic thyroid tumors. General study results and limits: Benign nodules were reported to have significantly lower TCR beta diversity than malignant thyroid tumors, in blood and tumor.

This clone was counted ten times or more. Its target is unknown. TCRdb re-clonotyped the PCR reads via MiXCR. In the table there are about 25,000 clones, around 20% of which are singletons. Patients underwent thyroid surgery, and none had received any treatment before it. Trimming shortened V by 3 bases and J by 0 bases, and 17 bases separated the two germline ends. This CDR3 region has 18 residues. The germline gives CDR1 MNHEY, CDR2 SVGEGT. The specimen was adjacent normal tissue. J is TRBJ2-2 and V is TRBV6-2 or TRBV6-3; either TRBD1 or TRBD2 may supply D (6 bases each). The sequence was collected from a female donor with papillary thyroid cancer or a benign thyroid nodule (not recorded which). Some clones in this sample may be carry-over from other donors' samples. The CDR3 protein is CASSYPGGRPPNTGELFF. In nucleotides, the CDR3 is TGTGCCAGCAGTTATCCCGGGGGCCGACCCCCGAACACCGGGGAGCTGTTTTTT.